Shown below are 20 T cell receptor beta chains from a single sample sequenced in a study of cytomegalovirus exposure and HLA in healthy donors. Both 60 Vbeta primers and 13 Jbeta primers went into the PCR. Sequenced by immunoSEQ multiplex PCR; TCRdb stores in-frame clones only, minus some. Counted here are roughly 180,000 clones, 79% occurring once; the ten biggest clones make up roughly 1.5%. Sample: PBMCs. The receptor source for this set is a girl aged 10 to 17 in good health and CMV-seropositive.

The chain has TRBV6-5 and TRBJ1-2; TRBD1 agrees at 9 bases. The CDR3 extends over 15 amino acids. Germline V gene sequence: CDR1 MNHEY, CDR2 SVGAGI. Losses at the gene ends were 6 bases for V and 2 bases for J; bases not matched to a gene: 7. The CDR3 nucleotides read TGTGCCAGCAGCCCTCAACAGGGGGCGAACTATGGCTACACCTTC. This gives the protein CASSPQQGANYGYTF.

This chain joins TRBV13 and TRBJ2-5; 9 bases are shared with TRBD2. This CDR3 is built from 16 residues. V lost 0 bases to trimming and J lost 3 bases; unmatched junction nucleotides: 5. Germline V CDR1 and CDR2: PRHDT, FYEKMQ (reference sequence). For the CDR3, the DNA is TGTGCCAGCAGCTTAGGGGCGGGGGGGGAAAAAGAGACCCAGTACTTC. Amino acid sequence: CASSLGAGGEKETQYF.

The chain employs TRBV7-2 and TRBJ1-2, with a tentative D call TRBD1 (5 bases). This CDR3 has 12 residues. V was shortened by 4 bases and J by 7 bases, with 10 bases between the two germline ends. CDR1 and CDR2 from the germline V gene are SGHTA and FQGNSA. CDR3 in amino acids: CASSSRTPGYTF. The CDR3 coding sequence is TGTGCCAGCAGCTCCAGGACACCTGGCTACACCTTC.

This clone showed up just a few times. The chain joins TRBV6-1 to TRBJ2-3; 12 bases align to TRBD2. The CDR3 consists of 15 residues. Germline V gives CDR1 MNHNS, CDR2 SASEGT. J gave up 2 bases and V 8 bases, and 5 bases lay outside the gene matches. The CDR3 DNA follows: TGTGCCAGCGGGAGACTAGCGGGGGCCACAGATACGCAGTATTTT. This codes for CASGRLAGATDTQYF.

This chain uses TRBV6-1 with TRBJ2-5; D possibly corresponds to TRBD2 (5 bases). In germline, CDR1 is MNHNS, CDR2 SASEGT. V was shortened by 1 base and J by 0 bases, with 21 bases between the two germline ends. This CDR3 has 19 residues. This CDR3 is CASSEGRRSALTYQETQYF. The CDR3 DNA sequence: TGTGCCAGCAGTGAAGGGAGGAGAAGCGCTCTTACTTACCAAGAGACCCAGTACTTC.

This clone appeared a few times. The rearrangement joins TRBV4-1 to TRBJ2-7; D gene ambiguous. The CDR3 spans 15 residues. The V end was cut by 1 base, the J end by 3 bases, with 13 bases between. Germline-derived CDR1 and CDR2 are MGHRA and YSYEKL. The CDR3 sequence: CASSQVRSGSYEQYF. DNA for the CDR3: TGCGCCAGCAGCCAAGTTAGGAGTGGTAGCTACGAGCAGTACTTC.

The CDR3 coding sequence is TGCGCCAGCAGCTTGAAACTTTTACAGGTTCTGTTTTTT. Residues: CASSLKLLQVLFF. The chain recombines TRBV5-1 with TRBJ1-4; D possibly corresponds to TRBD1 (5 bases). Germline CDR1 and CDR2: SGHRS and YFSETQ. The V gene lost 1 base and the J gene lost 14 bases, with 15 bases spanning the gap. The CDR3 is 13 residues long.

The J gene is TRBJ2-7, the V gene TRBV2; 8 nucleotides align to TRBD2. Germline trimming cut 3 bases from V and 7 bases from J; bases unmatched to any gene: 8. The CDR3 runs 14 residues. Germline lookup yields CDR1 SNHLY and CDR2 FYNNEI. CDR3 in amino acids: CASSDGGARREQYF. CDR3 DNA sequence: TGTGCCAGCAGTGACGGGGGGGCCAGAAGAGAGCAGTACTTC.

The chain has TRBV4-2 and TRBJ2-2; 10 nucleotides agree with TRBD1. Unmatched junction bases numbered 12, after V lost 0 bases and J lost 8 bases. The germline CDR1 and CDR2 sequences are LGHNA and YNFKEQ. The CDR3 runs 18 residues. The CDR3 region is CASSQERTGGPKRGELFF. The CDR3 DNA reads TGTGCCAGCAGCCAAGAGAGGACAGGGGGACCGAAAAGAGGGGAGCTGTTTTTT.

The gene calls are TRBV7-2 and TRBJ2-3; TRBD2 matches at 9 bases. Trimming at V came to 5 bases and at J to 7 bases, leaving 16 bases not matched to a gene. Germline CDR1 and CDR2: SGHTA and FQGNSA. This CDR3 is built from 17 residues. CDR3 sequence (DNA): TGTGCCAGCAGCCCCTCGGGCGTAGCGGGGGCGACCCATACGCAGTATTTT. Translating it yields CASSPSGVAGATHTQYF.

This clone was observed a handful of times. The chain combines TRBV7-9 with TRBJ2-7; the match to TRBD2 covers 7 bases. V lost 0 bases and J lost 1; bases outside the gene matches: 3. CDR3 size: 15 residues. Looked up from germline, CDR1 is SEHNR and CDR2 is FQNEAQ (reference sequence). CDR3 amino acids: CASSLAMGGSYEQYF. The DNA for the CDR3 is TGTGCCAGCAGCTTAGCGATGGGAGGGTCCTACGAGCAGTACTTC.

The table lists this clone with a few counts. In the same sample, other DNA sequences code for this CDR3. The chain recombines TRBV5-1 with TRBJ1-1; TRBD1 agrees at 7 bases. Germline loops: CDR1 SGHRS, CDR2 YFSETQ. The CDR3 covers 14 residues. V lost 4 bases to trimming and J lost 5 bases; unmatched junction nucleotides: 8. Here the CDR3 DNA reads TGCGCCAGCAGCCTCCGGACAGGTGGGACTGAAGCTTTCTTT. It translates to CASSLRTGGTEAFF.

The V gene is TRBV29-1, the J gene TRBJ1-3, with D possibly being TRBD1 (5 bases). The CDR3 consists of 15 residues. Germline V gene data show CDR1 as SQVTM and CDR2 as ANQGSEA. V dropped 0 bases and J dropped 4 bases, with 13 bases sitting between them. DNA of the CDR3: TGCAGCGTTGAAGATCATCAGGGTTCGGGAAACACCATATATTTT. Translating it yields CSVEDHQGSGNTIYF. Full variable domain (rest looked up from reference TRBV29-1 and TRBJ1-3): SAVISQKPSRDICQRGTSLTIQCQVDSQVTMMFWYRQQPGQSLTLIATANQGSEATYESGFVIDKFPISRPNLTFSTLTVSNMSPEDSSIYLCSVEDHQGSGNTIYFGEGSWLTVV.

The chain recombines TRBV15 with TRBJ2-1, with 7 nucleotides matching TRBD1. CDR3 length equals 16 residues. CDR1 is LNHNV and CDR2 is YYDKDF in the germline V gene (reference sequence). V lost 1 base to trimming and J lost 4 bases; unmatched junction nucleotides: 7. CDR3 sequence reads: CATSRVSGTAYNEQFF. The DNA of the CDR3 is TGTGCCACCAGCAGAGTCTCCGGGACAGCTTACAATGAGCAGTTCTTC.

This clone was counted only a few times. This sequence joins TRBV10-3 and TRBJ2-7; the D gene is possibly TRBD1 (5 bases). In germline, CDR1 is ENHRY, CDR2 SYGVKD. The CDR3 runs 14 residues. Trimming stripped 2 bases from V and 3 bases from J, with 11 bases between. CDR3 region: CAISEGASIYEQYF. CDR3 DNA sequence: TGTGCCATCAGTGAGGGGGCCTCAATCTACGAGCAGTACTTC.

This chain joins TRBV27 and TRBJ2-7, with 9 bases that match TRBD1. Germline values: CDR1 MNHEY, CDR2 SMNVEV (reference sequence). With V trimmed by 5 bases and J by 3 bases, 5 bases remained unmatched. The CDR3 has 14 amino acids. The CDR3 here is CASSRDRALYEQYF. The CDR3 nucleotides read TGTGCCAGCAGTCGGGACAGGGCTCTCTACGAGCAGTACTTC.

The J gene is TRBJ1-5, the V gene TRBV19; D is perhaps TRBD1 (5 bases). This CDR3 has 15 residues. Germline CDR1 LNHDA, CDR2 SQIVND (reference sequence). The V gene lost 3 bases and the J gene lost 4 bases, with 13 bases spanning the gap. The CDR3 loop is CASSIEWGLNQPQHF. CDR3 DNA sequence: TGTGCCAGTAGTATCGAATGGGGCCTGAATCAGCCCCAGCATTTT.

The J gene is TRBJ1-1, the V gene TRBV4-3, with D uncertain. V lost 2 bases and J 4 bases, leaving 17 bases between the germline ends. The CDR3 loop spans 16 amino acids. The germline gives CDR1 LGHNA, CDR2 YSLEER. The CDR3 coding sequence is TGCGCCAGCAGCCAAAGCCGGTGGTGGAGAGGCACTGAAGCTTTCTTT. Amino acid sequence: CASSQSRWWRGTEAFF.

This chain connects TRBV4-3 to TRBJ2-2; 13 bases fit TRBD2. V lost 0 bases and J lost 5; bases outside the gene matches: 6. CDR3 length equals 18 residues. Per the germline V gene, CDR1 is LGHNA and CDR2 is YSLEER. The DNA for the CDR3 is TGCGCCAGCAGCCAAGAAACTAGCGGGGGGGCTATGACCGGGGAGCTGTTTTTT. It yields the protein CASSQETSGGAMTGELFF.

The CDR3 loop is CASSQGQGNQPQHF. The CDR3 coding sequence is TGCGCCAGCAGCCAGGGACAGGGCAATCAGCCCCAGCATTTT. This chain joins TRBV4-3 and TRBJ1-5; TRBD1 aligns across 8 bases. J was trimmed by 2 bases and V by 3 bases; bases with no gene match: 0. The CDR3 runs 14 residues. Germline V CDR1 and CDR2: LGHNA, YSLEER.